This record looks at one T cell receptor beta chain sequence and its context. The CDR3 spans 15 residues. The V gene's germline CDR1 is KGHDR and CDR2 SFDVKD. For each CDR3 protein, TCRdb gives one entry from its re-call of the 5' RACE reads, without DNA. The sample has 550,000 or so distinct CDR3 sequences; the top ten hold approximately 3.6%. These data are taken from a study of T cells expressing NK-cell markers. Overall study context: Seven of the eight sequenced donors were HCMV-seropositive; one was seronegative.

The sequence came from a man aged 18-30 years in good health. Sequencing input: blood T cells: a sorted CD56 or NKG2C T cell subset, CD4+ or CD8+ T cells, or bulk PBMC T cells (not recorded which). This chain joins TRBV24-1 and TRBJ1-1; no DNA is available, so the TRBD1 call from TCRdb remains unchecked. CDR3 in amino acids: CATSDPQGAGTEAFF.